This TCR beta chain was identified during a study of cytomegalovirus exposure and HLA in healthy donors. Study conclusions and caveats: The study put 150 to 200 TCR beta chains on its list as cytomegalovirus-associated. Sequencing had likely introduced a cluster of highly shared sequence variants as an artifact.

Each donor's status was that of a healthy bone marrow donor. There are 16 residues in the CDR3. CDR1 is SGHRS, CDR2 YFSETQ, per germline. J gave up 2 bases and V 3 bases, and 5 bases lay outside the gene matches. On this clone itself: Its specificity is unknown.

PCR employed 60 Vbeta and 13 Jbeta primers. The table came from immunoSEQ multiplex PCR; TCRdb's copy has only in-frame clones and leaves some out. The specimen's table records around 76,000 clones. Sequencing used PBMCs. The genes are TRBV5-1 and TRBJ2-6, with 7 bases that match TRBD1. The source is a boy younger than 18 in good health and CMV-seronegative. Here the CDR3 reads CASSYRDRAGANVLTF. Written as DNA, the CDR3 is TGCGCCAGCAGCTACCGAGACAGGGCTGGGGCCAACGTCCTGACTTTC.